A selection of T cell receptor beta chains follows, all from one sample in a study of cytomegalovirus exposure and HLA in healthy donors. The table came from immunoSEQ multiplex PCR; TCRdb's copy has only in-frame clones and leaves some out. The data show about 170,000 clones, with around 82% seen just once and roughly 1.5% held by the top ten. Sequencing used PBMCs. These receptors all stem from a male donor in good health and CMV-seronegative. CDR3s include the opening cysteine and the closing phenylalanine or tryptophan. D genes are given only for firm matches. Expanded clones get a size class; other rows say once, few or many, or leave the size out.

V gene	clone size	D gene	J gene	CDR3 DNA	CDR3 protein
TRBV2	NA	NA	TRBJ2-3	TGTGCCAGCAGTGAAAGGAACGGGAACACAGATACGCAGTATTTT	CASSERNGNTDTQYF
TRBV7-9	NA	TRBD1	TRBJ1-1	TGTGCCAGCAGGTCTTCCGGGACAGTGCACACTGAAGCTTTCTTT	CASRSSGTVHTEAFF
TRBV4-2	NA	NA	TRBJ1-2	TGTGCCAGCAGCCAAGATTTCGGGACAAGGAAGTCATTC	CASSQDFGTRKSF
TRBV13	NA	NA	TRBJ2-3	TGTGCCAGCAGCTTAGCCCCTAACCGACAGGGAGGAGATACGCAGTATTTT	CASSLAPNRQGGDTQYF
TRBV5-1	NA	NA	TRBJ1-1	TGCGCCAGCAGCTTGGAAAGGGGGAACACTGAAGCTTTCTTT	CASSLERGNTEAFF
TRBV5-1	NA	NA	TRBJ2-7	TGCGCCAGCAGCCCGACATCCAACTCCTACGAGCAGTACTTC	CASSPTSNSYEQYF
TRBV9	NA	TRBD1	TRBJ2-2	TGTGCCAGCAGCGTAGGGGGACAGGGGGCCGGGGAGCTGTTTTTT	CASSVGGQGAGELFF
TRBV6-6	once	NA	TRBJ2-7	TGTGCCAGCTACATGTCAGCGGCGGGCCACGAGCAGTACTTC	CASYMSAAGHEQYF
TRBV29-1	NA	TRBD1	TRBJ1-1	TGCAGCGGGCGGCCGGGACAGGGGATGAACACTGAAGCTTTCTTT	CSGRPGQGMNTEAFF
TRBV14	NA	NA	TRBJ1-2	TGTGCCAGCAGCCAAGCCCTCTCGGGGAGGGGGTATGGCTACACCTTC	CASSQALSGRGYGYTF
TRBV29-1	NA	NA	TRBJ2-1	TGCAGCGCCCGGGGCTACAATGAGCAGTTCTTC	CSARGYNEQFF
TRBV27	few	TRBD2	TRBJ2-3	TGTGCCAGCAGTCCGGGGGGGGTTCGAGCAGATACGCAGTATTTT	CASSPGGVRADTQYF
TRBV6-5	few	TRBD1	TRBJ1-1	TGTGCCAGCAGTTACTCACCAGGGGGGAACACTGAAGCTTTCTTT	CASSYSPGGNTEAFF
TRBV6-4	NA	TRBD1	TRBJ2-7	TGTGCCAGCAGTGAAGGGACAGGGCCTCCCTACGAGCAGTACTTC	CASSEGTGPPYEQYF
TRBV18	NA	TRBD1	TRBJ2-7	TGTGCCAGCTCACCCAGGACAGGGAGCTCCTACGAGCAGTACTTC	CASSPRTGSSYEQYF
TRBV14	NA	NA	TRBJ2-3	TGTGCCAGCAGCCCTAACACAGATACGCAGTATTTT	CASSPNTDTQYF
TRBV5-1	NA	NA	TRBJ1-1	TGCGCCAGCAGCCCTATTAACGACAGGAACACTGAAGCTTTCTTT	CASSPINDRNTEAFF
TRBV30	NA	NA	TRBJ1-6	TGTGCCTGGATGCGTCCAGACCGCGGGTCACCCCTCCACTTT	CAWMRPDRGSPLHF
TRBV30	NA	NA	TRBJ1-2	TGTGCCTGGAGAAGGAGAACGGGATCGGGTGGCTACACCTTC	CAWRRRTGSGGYTF